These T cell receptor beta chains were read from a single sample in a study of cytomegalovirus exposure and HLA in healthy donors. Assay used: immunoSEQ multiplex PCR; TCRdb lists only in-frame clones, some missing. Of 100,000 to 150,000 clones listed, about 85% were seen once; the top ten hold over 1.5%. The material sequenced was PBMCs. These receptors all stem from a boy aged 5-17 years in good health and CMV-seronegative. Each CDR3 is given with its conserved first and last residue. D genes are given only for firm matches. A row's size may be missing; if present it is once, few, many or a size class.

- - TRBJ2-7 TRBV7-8 TGTGCCAGCAGCTCGGACAGATTTACCTCCTACGAGCAGTACTTC CASSSDRFTSYEQYF
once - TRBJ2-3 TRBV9 TGTGCCAGCAGCCCAGGCACAGATACGCAGTATTTT CASSPGTDTQYF
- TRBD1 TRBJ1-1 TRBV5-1 TGCGCCAGCAGCTCCTTTGAGGGACAGGGTATTACCGCTGAAGCTTTCTTT CASSSFEGQGITAEAFF
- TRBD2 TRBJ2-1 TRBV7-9 TGTGCCAGCAGCTTAGTACATGGCGGGAGAAATGAGCAGTTCTTC CASSLVHGGRNEQFF
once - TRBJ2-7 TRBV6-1 TGTGCCAGCAGTGAAGACCGAACGAGGGACGAGCAGTACTTC CASSEDRTRDEQYF
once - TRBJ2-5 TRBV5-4 TGTGCCAGCAGCTTACAAGTTACCGGGGGAGAGACCCAGTACTTC CASSLQVTGGETQYF
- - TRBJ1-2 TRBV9 TGTGCCAGCAGCGTAGGCAACAGGGAGGGCTACACCTTC CASSVGNREGYTF
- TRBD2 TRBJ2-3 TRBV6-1 TGTGCCAGCATAGCGGGAGGGAGGGATACGCAGTATTTT CASIAGGRDTQYF
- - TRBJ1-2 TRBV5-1 TGCGCCAGCAGCCCCCCGAGAGGGTACTATGGCTACACCTTC CASSPPRGYYGYTF
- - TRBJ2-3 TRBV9 TGTGCCAGCAGCGTAGAGGCCTCTAGGGGAACAGATACGCAGTATTTT CASSVEASRGTDTQYF
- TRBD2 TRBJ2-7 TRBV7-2 TGTGCCAGCAGCTTAGTTGTTTCCTTAGGGACTAAATACGAGCAGTACTTC CASSLVVSLGTKYEQYF
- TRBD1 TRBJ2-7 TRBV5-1 TGCGCCAGCAGCTTGGAAACAGGGGGCAGCTACGAGCAGTACTTC CASSLETGGSYEQYF
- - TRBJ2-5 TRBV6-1 TGTGCCAGCAGACACGGGACACTTCAGGAGACCCAGTACTTC CASRHGTLQETQYF
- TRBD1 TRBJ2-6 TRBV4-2 TGTGCCAGCGGGGGGACAGGGGGCGACGGGGCCAACGTCCTGACTTTC CASGGTGGDGANVLTF
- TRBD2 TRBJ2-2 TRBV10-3 TGTGCCATCAGTGCTAGCGGGGGGGAAGGCGGGGAGCTGTTTTTT CAISASGGEGGELFF
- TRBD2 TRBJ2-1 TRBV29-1 TGCAGCGTCCGTAGCGGGGGATCCTACAATGAGCAGTTCTTC CSVRSGGSYNEQFF
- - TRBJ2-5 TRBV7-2 TGTGCCAGCAGCCAGGGGGGAAACCAAGAGACCCAGTACTTC CASSQGGNQETQYF
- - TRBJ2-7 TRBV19 TGTGCCAGTAGTATTAGCGGAGCTTACGAGCAGTACTTC CASSISGAYEQYF
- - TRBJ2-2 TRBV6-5 TGTGCCAGCAGTAAAACAGGGAGTGGCACCGGGGAGCTGTTTTTT CASSKTGSGTGELFF
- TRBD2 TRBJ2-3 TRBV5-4 TGTGCCAGCAGCCCAACGACTAGCGGGGGGGCAGCAGATACGCAGTATTTT CASSPTTSGGAADTQYF
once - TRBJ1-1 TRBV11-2 TGTGCCAGCAGCTTAGAGGAGCAAGCTTTCTTT CASSLEEQAFF
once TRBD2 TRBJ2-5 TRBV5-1 TGCGCCAGCAGCTTGGAGGCGCGGGGGGGCCTAGAGACCCAGTACTTC CASSLEARGGLETQYF
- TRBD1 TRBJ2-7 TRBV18 TGTGCCAGCTCACCCAGGGACAGCAGTCACGAGCAGTACTTC CASSPRDSSHEQYF
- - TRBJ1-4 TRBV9 TGTGCCAGCAGCGTAGGTCCGGGGGAGAGGGAAAAACTGTTTTTT CASSVGPGEREKLFF
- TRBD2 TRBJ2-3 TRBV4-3 TGCGCCAGCAGCCAAGCCCGCTGGGGGGGACTAGCGGGATCCAAAGGAACAGATACGCAGTATTTT CASSQARWGGLAGSKGTDTQYF
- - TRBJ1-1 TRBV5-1 TGCGCCAGCGCGGGGGCCACTGAAGCTTTCTTT CASAGATEAFF
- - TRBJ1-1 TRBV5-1 TGCGCCAGCAGCTTGGTCCAGGGTGGCACTGAAGCTTTCTTT CASSLVQGGTEAFF
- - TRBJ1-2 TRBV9 TGTGCCAGCAGCGTAGAGAGCAACTATGGCTACACCTTC CASSVESNYGYTF
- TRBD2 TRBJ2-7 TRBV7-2 TGTGCCAGCAGCTTAGTTATCGGGGGGACCTACGAGCAGTACTTC CASSLVIGGTYEQYF
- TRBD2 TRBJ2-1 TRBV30 TGTGCCTGGAGCCACGGGACTAGCTCCTACAATGAGCAGTTCTTC CAWSHGTSSYNEQFF
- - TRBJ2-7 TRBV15 TGTGCCACCAGCAAAGGAGGATCCTACGAGCAGTACTTC CATSKGGSYEQYF
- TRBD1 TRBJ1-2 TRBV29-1 TGCAGCGCTAGAATATACGGGACAGGGCGAGATGGCTACACCTTC CSARIYGTGRDGYTF
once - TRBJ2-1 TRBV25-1 TGTGCCAGCTCTTACAATGAGCAGTTCTTC CASSYNEQFF
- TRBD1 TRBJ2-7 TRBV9 TGTGCCAGCAGCGCCCGGGACAGTCACTACGAGCAGTACTTC CASSARDSHYEQYF
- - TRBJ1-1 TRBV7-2 TGTGCCAGCAGCCGTAACTGGGGGCAGGACACTGAAGCTTTCTTT CASSRNWGQDTEAFF
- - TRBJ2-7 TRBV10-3 TGTGCCATCAGCGGGGGAGCGTACGAGCAGTACTTC CAISGGAYEQYF
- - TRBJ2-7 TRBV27 TGTGCCAGCAGTCCCAGAGGTGGCTCCTACGAGCAGTACTTC CASSPRGGSYEQYF
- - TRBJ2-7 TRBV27 TGTGCCAGCAGTCCTCAGGGTTCCGAGCAGTACTTC CASSPQGSEQYF
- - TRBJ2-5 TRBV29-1 TGCAGCGTTAGGGACTCCCGCCAAGAGACCCAGTACTTC CSVRDSRQETQYF
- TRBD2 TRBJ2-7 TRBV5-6 TGTGCCAGCAGTTTTAGCGGGGGACCCTACGAGCAGTACTTC CASSFSGGPYEQYF
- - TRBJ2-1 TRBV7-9 TGTGCCAGCAGCTTAACGCCGGACTACCCTTACAATGAGCAGTTCTTC CASSLTPDYPYNEQFF
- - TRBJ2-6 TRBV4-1 TGCGCCAGCAGTCCTAAGTTCGGGTCCGGGGCCAACGTCCTGACTTTC CASSPKFGSGANVLTF
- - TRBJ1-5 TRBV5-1 TGCGCCAGCAGCTTGGACACACAAAATCAGCCCCAGCATTTT CASSLDTQNQPQHF
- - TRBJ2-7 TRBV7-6 TGTGCCAGCAGCTTACATTGGCGGGGGCAGGGTAGATACGAGCAGTACTTC CASSLHWRGQGRYEQYF
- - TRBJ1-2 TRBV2 TGTGCCAGCAGGGGGCGGCCTAACTATGGCTACACCTTC CASRGRPNYGYTF
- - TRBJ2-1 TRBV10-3 TGTGCCATCAGTGACATAAGACAGAATCGGGAGCAGTTCTTC CAISDIRQNREQFF
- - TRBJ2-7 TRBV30 TGTGCCTGGGGCCCTGGACAGACCTACGAGCAGTACTTC CAWGPGQTYEQYF
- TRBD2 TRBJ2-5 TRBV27 TGTGCCAGCAGTTTCGTGGCTAGCGGGAGCCAAGAGACCCAGTACTTC CASSFVASGSQETQYF
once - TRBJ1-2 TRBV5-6 TGTGCCAGCAGCCCTGGGGGGATATTGGTTGGCTACACCTTC CASSPGGILVGYTF
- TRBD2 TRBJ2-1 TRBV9 TGTGCCAGCAGCGTAGCTTGGACTAGTAAACGTGAGCAGTTCTTC CASSVAWTSKREQFF
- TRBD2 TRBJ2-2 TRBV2 TGTGCCAGCAGTCAGGGGACTAGCGGGGGTACCGGGGAGCTGTTTTTT CASSQGTSGGTGELFF
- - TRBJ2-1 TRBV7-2 TGTGCCAGCAGCTTAGGGGCTTACAATGAGCAGTTCTTC CASSLGAYNEQFF
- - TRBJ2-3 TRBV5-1 TGCGCCAGCAGAGGGGTTGCGTCAATCACAGATACGCAGTATTTT CASRGVASITDTQYF
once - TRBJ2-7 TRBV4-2 TGTGCCAGCAGCCAAGGGACGGGTGGGGGGTCGATAAGCTCCTACGAGCAGTACTTC CASSQGTGGGSISSYEQYF